This TCR beta chain was recorded in a study of PD-1 blockade in classical Hodgkin lymphoma. Study-level results: Diversity in CD4+ TCRs, unlike that measured in CD8+ TCRs, had risen significantly by C4D1.

Assay: immunoSEQ multiplex PCR; the TCRdb copy retains only in-frame clones and omits some. This sample has about 44,000 clones; 66% occur once, and the top ten carry approximately 2.8%. The CDR3 contains 15 residues. Trimming took 4 bases from V and 6 from J, leaving 13 bases between them. The germline V gene encodes CDR1 KGHSH and CDR2 LQKENI. Concerning this clone itself: Its specificity is unknown.

The sample's time point: cycle 4 day 1 (C4D1), after less than 7 weeks of nivolumab. Relapse after autologous stem cell transplantation occurred in every patient, and brentuximab vedotin exposure varied. Patients showed best responses of complete response, partial response or progressive disease. The chain has TRBV18 and TRBJ1-6; no definite D call. This material consisted of peripheral blood mononuclear cells (PBMCs), taken before the fourth cycle of nivolumab. The receptor was isolated from a human donor with classical Hodgkin lymphoma. The chain's CDR3 is CASSLSGPINSPLHF. The CDR3 DNA follows: TGTGCCAGCTCACTCTCCGGGCCAATTAATTCACCCCTCCACTTT.